This T cell receptor beta chain was identified during a study of CD8 T cells in ankylosing spondylitis. TCRdb itself ran the 5' RACE reads through MiXCR, one entry per CDR3 protein. The data contain 300,000 to 350,000 distinct CDR3 sequences, around 10% of them singletons. Specimen: blood, either unsorted or a sorted T cell fraction (not recorded which). This receptor was taken from a female donor with ankylosing spondylitis or in good health (not recorded which).

CDR3 nucleotide sequence: TGCAGTGCTAGAGGGTTGGTTCGGGACAGGCCCTCCTACAATGAGCAGTTCTTC. Translating gives CSARGLVRDRPSYNEQFF. This chain joins TRBV20-1 and TRBJ2-1, with 8 nucleotides matching TRBD1. The V segment lost 1 base and the J segment 0 bases; nucleotides outside the gene matches: 11. CDR1 is DFQATT, CDR2 SNEGSKA, per germline (reference sequence). The CDR3 is 18 amino acids.